The source of this TCR beta chain is a study of T cells in Graves' hyperthyroidism and ophthalmopathy. V was shortened by 3 bases and J by 8 bases, with 16 bases between the two germline ends. Germline V gene sequence: CDR1 MNHEY, CDR2 SVGAGI. This CDR3 comprises 15 residues. The study included ophthalmopathy patients with Clinical Activity Score at least 3, NOSPECS grade at least 4 and duration under 3 months. Exclusion followed for patients with uncontrolled infection, other autoimmune disease, pregnancy or lactation. Regions amplified from RNA transcripts were the TCR beta CDR3 regions. HTBI primers were used for first-round RT-PCR of the TCR CDR3. One entry per CDR3 protein, called by TCRdb with MiXCR from the multiplex PCR reads. In the table there are about 400,000 distinct CDR3 sequences, around an eighth of which are singletons.

V usage is TRBV6-5 and J usage is TRBJ1-4; D gene unclear. The TCR was taken from a man in his fifties or sixties with Graves' ophthalmopathy. Source material: blood. CDR3 bases: TGTGCCAGCAGTTATAAGGCAGACATAAGGGAAAAACTGTTTTTT. It specifies CASSYKADIREKLFF.